What follows describes a single TCR beta chain. Its specificity is unknown. RNA transcripts gave rise to amplified TCR beta CDR3 regions. An initial round of RT-PCR targeting the TCR CDR3 relied on the HTBI primer set. TCRdb recomputed calls from the multiplex PCR reads with MiXCR, one row per CDR3 protein. The repertoire holds a few hundred thousand distinct CDR3 sequences, 15% to 19% seen once, with under 7.5% in the top ten. This specimen belongs to a study of T cells in Graves' hyperthyroidism and ophthalmopathy. Study outcomes and limitations: A model using 13 V-J features told ophthalmopathy apart from stable hyperthyroidism.

The CDR3 consists of 16 residues. V lost 2 bases, J lost 0 bases, and 11 bases lay in between. Germline loops: CDR1 LNHDA, CDR2 SQIVND (reference sequence). Each diagnosis was grounded in clinical symptoms, serum thyroxine and TRAb, thyroid ultrasound, and orbital computed tomography. PBMCs came from more than 9.5 ml fresh peripheral blood. The chain recombines TRBV19 with TRBJ2-1; no clear D gene. Sequencing used blood. This sequence was found in a woman in her twenties or thirties with Graves' hyperthyroidism. The CDR3 coding sequence is TGTGCCAGTAGTATAATAACTATGAGCTCCTACAATGAGCAGTTCTTC. Translated, it gives CASSIITMSSYNEQFF. Based on the CDR3 plus reference TRBV19 and TRBJ2-1, the full variable domain is DGGITQSPKYLFRKEGQNVTLSCEQNLNHDAMYWYRQDPGQGLRLIYYSQIVNDFQKGDIAEGYSVSREKKESFPLTVTSAQKNPTAFYLCASSIITMSSYNEQFFGPGTRLTVL.